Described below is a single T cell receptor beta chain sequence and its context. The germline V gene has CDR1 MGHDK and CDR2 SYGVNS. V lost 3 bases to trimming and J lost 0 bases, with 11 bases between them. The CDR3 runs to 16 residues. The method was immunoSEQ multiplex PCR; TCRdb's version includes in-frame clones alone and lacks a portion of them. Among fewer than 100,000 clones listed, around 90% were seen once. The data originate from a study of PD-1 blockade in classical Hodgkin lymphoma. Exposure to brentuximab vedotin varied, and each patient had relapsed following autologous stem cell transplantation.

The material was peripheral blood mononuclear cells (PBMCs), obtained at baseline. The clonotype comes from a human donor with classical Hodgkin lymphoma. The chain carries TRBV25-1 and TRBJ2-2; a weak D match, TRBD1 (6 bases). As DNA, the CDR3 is TGTGCCAGCAGTGATCACAGGGCCCCGAACACCGGGGAGCTGTTTTTT. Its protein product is CASSDHRAPNTGELFF. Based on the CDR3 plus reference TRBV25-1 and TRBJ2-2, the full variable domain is EADIYQTPRYLVIGTGKKITLECSQTMGHDKMYWYQQDPGMELHLIHYSYGVNSTEKGDLSSESTVSRIRTEHFPLTLESARPSHTSQYLCASSDHRAPNTGELFFGEGSRLTVL.